One T cell receptor (beta chain) is described in this entry. The sample belongs to a study of blood T cell repertoires in COVID-19. Some clones are missing from TCRdb's copy, which holds only in-frame ones; the method was immunoSEQ multiplex PCR. This table holds approximately 70,000 clones, about 90% found once. Losses at the gene ends were 4 bases for V and 6 bases for J; bases not matched to a gene: 2. CDR3 length equals 14 residues. CDR1 is MNHEY and CDR2 is SVGAGI in the germline V gene. The receptor was isolated from a human donor with active COVID-19. The donor label of this sample is uncertain. The material sequenced was peripheral blood. The chain couples TRBV6-5 to TRBJ2-4; 11 positions agree with TRBD1. DNA of the CDR3: TGTGCCAGCAGTTTCGGACAGGGGGCAAACATTCAGTACTTC. Protein product: CASSFGQGANIQYF.